These 26 T cell receptor beta chains share one sample of origin, sequenced in a study of T cells in Graves' hyperthyroidism and ophthalmopathy. Researchers amplified the TCR beta CDR3 regions from RNA transcripts. TCR CDR3 underwent first-round RT-PCR with the HTBI primer set. TCRdb reanalysed the multiplex PCR reads using MiXCR and keeps one entry per CDR3 protein. The sample contains approximately 420,000 distinct CDR3 sequences, around 13% of which appear only once. Sequencing used blood. The receptors come from a woman aged 18 to 35 with Graves' hyperthyroidism.

This clonotype was observed at least ten times. The junction departs from germline at one end; a sequencing error may be responsible. J is TRBJ2-7 and V is TRBV20-1; D not certain. This CDR3 is built from 11 residues. Germline V gives CDR1 DFQATT, CDR2 SNEGSKA (reference sequence). CDR3 region: CSARGYGPWDF. For the CDR3, the DNA is TGCAGTGCTAGAGGGTACGGGCCGTGGGACTTC.

This clonotype was counted ten times or more. The rearrangement joins TRBV5-1 to TRBJ1-1, with no clear D. Trimming left V 2 bases short and J 0 bases short, with 8 bases between. Germline V lookup: CDR1 SGHRS, CDR2 YFSETQ. This CDR3 has 14 residues. The CDR3 loop reads CASSFFAVNTEAFF. For the CDR3, the DNA is TGCGCCAGCAGCTTTTTTGCGGTGAACACTGAAGCTTTCTTT.

This sequence joins TRBV20-1 and TRBJ1-2; weak D call: TRBD1 (6 bases). Germline V gives CDR1 DFQATT, CDR2 SNEGSKA (reference sequence). The CDR3 has 15 amino acids. V lost 0 bases to trimming and J lost 4 bases, with 15 bases between them. This CDR3 is CSARDPQGTTYGYTF. The CDR3, as DNA: TGCAGTGCTAGAGATCCGCAGGGGACCACCTATGGCTACACCTTC.

This clonotype was observed at least ten times. The V call is TRBV28, the J call TRBJ2-3; maybe TRBD1 (5 bases). Trimming shortened V by 3 bases and J by 2 bases, and 9 bases separated the two germline ends. From germline, CDR1 is MDHEN and CDR2 SYDVKM. The CDR3 consists of 14 residues. CDR3 protein: CASSFPGYTDTQYF. The DNA of the CDR3 is TGTGCCAGCAGTTTTCCAGGGTACACAGATACGCAGTATTTT.

This clonotype showed up many times. The chain carries TRBV27 and TRBJ2-3; D unclear. The CDR3 extends over 12 amino acids. CDR1 is MNHEY, CDR2 SMNVEV, per germline (reference sequence). V dropped 3 bases and J dropped 6 bases, with 7 bases sitting between them. CDR3 sequence reads: CASSLLGDTQYF. The CDR3 DNA is TGTGCCAGCAGTTTGTTGGGGGATACGCAGTATTTT.

Ten or more counts support this clonotype. The rearrangement uses TRBV7-2 and TRBJ2-1, with D possibly TRBD1 on 6 matching bases. Per germline, CDR1 SGHTA and CDR2 FQGNSA. The CDR3 is made up of 15 amino acids. With 2 bases removed from V and 5 bases from J, the gap between germline ends came to 13 bases. CDR3 DNA sequence: TGTGCCAGCAGCTTAACGGCAGGGGTCCACAATGAGCAGTTCTTC. This translates into CASSLTAGVHNEQFF.

This clonotype turned up a few times. The rearrangement joins TRBV6-1 to TRBJ2-7; 7 bases map to TRBD1. The CDR3 is made up of 15 amino acids. V lost 6 bases, J lost 2 bases, and 10 bases stayed unmatched. The germline V gene has CDR1 MNHNS and CDR2 SASEGT. As DNA, the CDR3 is TGTGCCAGCAGCCTATTAACAGGGGCCCCCTACGAGCAGTACTTC. Translated: CASSLLTGAPYEQYF.

This clonotype was counted a few times. J is TRBJ2-1 and V is TRBV3-1, with TRBD2 as a possible D gene (5 bases). V shed 0 bases and J shed 6 bases, with 9 bases lying between them. The CDR3 has 14 amino acids. Germline CDR1 and CDR2: LGHDT and YNNKEL (reference sequence). CDR3 nucleotides: TGTGCCAGCAGCCAAGAAGGGAGTCTCAATGAGCAGTTCTTC. Its protein is CASSQEGSLNEQFF.

This clonotype was observed at least ten times. The rearrangement uses TRBV6-2 or TRBV6-3 and TRBJ2-7; D is perhaps TRBD2 (5 bases). The CDR3 consists of 12 residues. Trimming cost V 7 bases and J 4 bases, with 11 bases left between them. Germline assignment: CDR1 MNHEY and CDR2 SVGEGT. The CDR3 region is CASTQGGYEQYF. Here the CDR3 DNA reads TGTGCCAGCACCCAAGGCGGGTACGAGCAGTACTTC.

This clonotype was found a few times. One end of the junction is discordant with germline, which a read error may explain. V and J are TRBV29-1 and TRBJ1-1; D possibly corresponds to TRBD1 (5 bases). The CDR3 is 12 amino acids. Germline V gene sequence: CDR1 SQVTM, CDR2 ANQGSEA. The CDR3 DNA follows: TGCAGCGGGGGACGGCTGAACACTGGAGCTTTCTTT. This codes for CSGGRLNTGAFF.

J is TRBJ2-2 and V is TRBV28; D call uncertain. Germline V lookup: CDR1 MDHEN, CDR2 SYDVKM. The V and J ends lost 2 bases and 5 bases respectively, with 9 bases between them. The CDR3 runs 14 residues. CDR3 amino acids: CASSLPLFTGELFF. As DNA, the CDR3 is TGTGCCAGCAGTTTACCCTTGTTTACCGGGGAGCTGTTTTTT.

Many counts were recorded for this clonotype. The chain carries TRBV7-9 and TRBJ2-1, with TRBD2 matching over 9 bases. After removal of 5 bases from V and 9 bases from J, the junction contained 20 bases not matched to a gene. Germline loops: CDR1 SEHNR, CDR2 FQNEAQ (reference sequence). This CDR3 contains 18 residues. The CDR3 DNA reads TGTGCCAGCAGCCACGGGACACCGGGACTAGCCGGGATGAGTGAGCAGTTCTTC. The encoded protein is CASSHGTPGLAGMSEQFF.

The V call is TRBV10-1, the J call TRBJ2-1; 9 positions match TRBD2. The V and J ends lost 6 bases and 7 bases, in that order; junction bases with no gene match: 10. CDR3 size: 15 residues. In germline, CDR1 is WNHNN, CDR2 SYGVQD (reference sequence). As DNA, the CDR3 is TGCGCCAGCAGAATCACCAAGCGGGAGGAGAATGAGCAGTTCTTC. Translating it yields CASRITKREENEQFF.

This clonotype was recorded many times. The rearrangement links TRBV20-1 to TRBJ1-5; no clear D. CDR1 is DFQATT, CDR2 SNEGSKA, per germline (reference sequence). V was pared by 6 bases and J by 0 bases, with 9 bases between. The CDR3 has 13 amino acids. DNA of the CDR3: TGCAGTGCCAGACTCCCTAGCAATCAGCCCCAGCATTTT. It yields the protein CSARLPSNQPQHF.

This clonotype was seen only a few times. The CDR3 nucleotides read TGCAGTGCCATGGGACTAGCGGGAACCGGGGAGCTGTTTTTT. Its translation: CSAMGLAGTGELFF. V is TRBV20-1 and J is TRBJ2-2; 13 positions match TRBD2. The J segment lost 5 bases and the V segment lost 6 bases, leaving 3 bases of the junction unmatched. Germline V gives CDR1 DFQATT, CDR2 SNEGSKA (reference sequence). The CDR3 is 14 amino acids.

This clonotype occurred a few times. The chain couples TRBV15 to TRBJ1-1; the D is unclear. CDR3 size: 14 residues. Germline lookup yields CDR1 LNHNV and CDR2 YYDKDF (reference sequence). V lost 7 bases to trimming and J lost 0 bases, with 12 bases between them. CDR3 amino acids: CATTNGGMNTEAFF. CDR3 bases: TGTGCCACCACCAACGGAGGAATGAACACTGAAGCTTTCTTT.

This clonotype was recorded many times. This chain connects TRBV11-2 to TRBJ2-1; D is uncertain. V was trimmed by 5 bases and J by 0 bases, leaving 11 bases between them. The CDR3 loop spans 15 amino acids. CDR1 and CDR2 (germline): SGHAT, FQNNGV. The CDR3 spells CASSPLQLSYNEQFF. The CDR3 DNA follows: TGTGCCAGCAGCCCCCTTCAGCTCTCCTACAATGAGCAGTTCTTC.

Ten or more counts support this clonotype. This rearrangement joins TRBV28 to TRBJ1-1; perhaps TRBD1 as D (5 bases). CDR1 and CDR2 from the germline V gene are MDHEN and SYDVKM. This CDR3 region has 15 residues. The V gene lost 5 bases and the J gene lost 5 bases, with 18 bases spanning the gap. In DNA form, the CDR3 reads TGTGCCAGCAGTCCCTCCCCGCGTAGGGGAACTGAAGCTTTCTTT. This translates into CASSPSPRRGTEAFF.

The CDR3 DNA follows: TGTGCCAGCAGTCCAACCGCGGTACAGGGGCTGAATGAGCAGTTCTTC. It yields the protein CASSPTAVQGLNEQFF. The chain joins TRBV6-2 or TRBV6-3 to TRBJ2-1, with TRBD1 identical over 7 bases. V dropped 5 bases and J dropped 7; count of bases not matched to a gene: 14. The CDR3 is 16 residues long. CDR1 and CDR2 (germline): MNHEY, SVGEGT.

The chain has TRBV15 and TRBJ1-2, with 8 bases that match TRBD1. CDR1 and CDR2 (germline): LNHNV, YYDKDF (reference sequence). The CDR3 runs to 15 residues. J gave up 4 bases and V 0 bases, and 4 bases lay outside the gene matches. CDR3 sequence (DNA): TGTGCCACCAGCAGAGAGGGACAGGCAAGCTATGGCTACACCTTC. Its translation is CATSREGQASYGYTF.

This clonotype came up many times. The chain joins TRBV28 to TRBJ2-7; weak D call: TRBD1 (6 bases). Germline V CDR1 and CDR2: MDHEN, SYDVKM. The CDR3 is 15 amino acids. Deletions cut 2 bases from V and 2 bases from J, with 13 bases between. This CDR3 is CASSLNQGRTYEQYF. CDR3 in DNA: TGTGCCAGCAGTTTAAATCAGGGGCGCACCTACGAGCAGTACTTC.

There are many counts of this clonotype. The V gene is TRBV7-2, the J gene TRBJ2-3; 11 nucleotides line up with TRBD2. This CDR3 is 15 amino acids long. Germline V gene lookup returns CDR1 SGHTA and CDR2 FQGNSA. J was trimmed by 12 bases and V by 1 base; bases with no gene match: 9. CDR3 amino acids: CASSLVQTSGRRQYF. As DNA, the CDR3 is TGTGCCAGCAGCTTAGTTCAAACTAGCGGGAGACGCCAGTATTTT.

This clonotype was counted at least ten times. DNA of the CDR3: TGTGCCAGCAGGCCCAAATCATTCCCCGGGCGGGATCGCACAGATACGCAGTATTTT. Protein: CASRPKSFPGRDRTDTQYF. The chain combines TRBV6-1 with TRBJ2-3; perhaps TRBD2 as D (6 bases). The germline V and J ends were trimmed by 6 bases and 1 base, with 26 bases remaining between them. Germline V gene sequence: CDR1 MNHNS, CDR2 SASEGT. The CDR3 spans 19 residues.

The V call is TRBV6-6, the J call TRBJ1-4, with 11 positions matching TRBD1. The J segment lost 6 bases and the V segment lost 0 bases, leaving 3 bases of the junction unmatched. The CDR3 covers 16 residues. Germline CDR1 and CDR2: MNHNY and SVGAGI (reference sequence). The CDR3 DNA reads TGTGCCAGCAGTTACTCTCGGACAGGGGGCTATGAAAAACTGTTTTTT. This sequence encodes CASSYSRTGGYEKLFF.

This clonotype occurred many times. The chain is built from TRBV20-1 and TRBJ2-3; 14 bases match TRBD2. Germline CDR1 and CDR2: DFQATT and SNEGSKA (reference sequence). V was clipped by 5 bases and J by 4 bases; unmatched bases: 8. This CDR3 has 16 amino acids. CDR3 bases: TGCAGTGCTGGGGGACTAGCGGGAGTTCTCGCAGATACGCAGTATTTT. Translation gives CSAGGLAGVLADTQYF.

The chain recombines TRBV19 with TRBJ1-5; maybe TRBD1 (6 bases). Germline values: CDR1 LNHDA, CDR2 SQIVND (reference sequence). V dropped 3 bases and J dropped 3 bases, with 9 bases sitting between them. The CDR3 loop spans 14 amino acids. The CDR3 protein is CASSIGQFNQPQHF. In DNA form, the CDR3 reads TGTGCCAGTAGTATCGGACAGTTCAATCAGCCCCAGCATTTT.